Sequencing of this TCR beta chain was carried out in a study of shared clonotypes between healthy human individuals. The overall study: The people who gave samples were two women and a few men aged 18 to 49.

Only a few counts were recorded for this clone. The CDR3 runs 14 residues. V was clipped by 5 bases and J by 0 bases, with 10 bases between them. CDR1 and CDR2 from the germline V gene are SEHNR and FQNEAQ (reference sequence). Sequencing was at deep level. Sequencing used immunoSEQ multiplex PCR; TCRdb keeps in-frame clones, though not all of them. The sample yields more than 450,000 clones, approximately 79% seen once. The chain has TRBV7-9 and TRBJ1-1, with no clear D. Sequencing input: PBMCs. The source is a woman aged 40-49 years in good health. Some clones in this sample may be carry-over from other donors' samples. The DNA for the CDR3 is TGTGCCAGCAGCCCCGGGCGGATGAACACTGAAGCTTTCTTT. Its protein is CASSPGRMNTEAFF.